These 24 T cell receptor beta chains came from one sample sequenced in a study of monozygotic twins with cystic fibrosis. TCRdb's table, derived via immunoSEQ multiplex PCR, lists solely in-frame clones and lacks some. The data contain some 32,000 clones, under 95% of them singletons. The sample comprised blood. The receptors come from a girl aged 2-10 years with cystic fibrosis.

In this sample, this clone turned up once. The chain is built from TRBV30 and TRBJ1-4; D unresolved. V lost 5 bases, J lost 5 bases, and 12 bases lay in between. The CDR3 totals 13 residues. Germline V lookup: CDR1 GTSNPN, CDR2 SVGIG (reference sequence). The DNA for the CDR3 is TGTGCCTGGTCCTGGCGGATAAATGAAAAACTGTTTTTT. Protein product: CAWSWRINEKLFF.

The rearrangement joins TRBV10-2 to TRBJ2-5; D is unclear. V was clipped by 10 bases and J by 5 bases, with 11 bases between them. Germline-derived CDR1 and CDR2 are WSHSY and SAAADI. The CDR3 has 11 amino acids. CDR3 in DNA: TGCGCCACCTCATTCCGGGAGACCCAGTACTTC. Its protein is CATSFRETQYF.

The chain links TRBV29-1 to TRBJ1-2, with D unresolved. This CDR3 comprises 14 residues. Looked up from germline, CDR1 is SQVTM and CDR2 is ANQGSEA. The germline V and J ends were trimmed by 5 bases and 3 bases, with 16 bases remaining between them. The CDR3 bases are TGCAGCGTTCGAGCCGTTGGAGGTGACTATGGCTACACCTTC. Translating it yields CSVRAVGGDYGYTF. The full variable domain, rest sourced from reference TRBV29-1 and TRBJ1-2, is SAVISQKPSRDICQRGTSLTIQCQVDSQVTMMFWYRQQPGQSLTLIATANQGSEATYESGFVIDKFPISRPNLTFSTLTVSNMSPEDSSIYLCSVRAVGGDYGYTFGSGTRLTVV.

The chain is built from TRBV28 and TRBJ2-1; D call uncertain. The germline CDR1 and CDR2 sequences are MDHEN and SYDVKM. The CDR3 contains 19 residues. Trimming left V 4 bases short and J 2 bases short, with 24 bases between. This chain's CDR3 is CASSSNRLRFPSTYNEQFF. CDR3 in DNA: TGTGCCAGCAGTTCAAATCGACTCCGGTTTCCCTCTACCTACAATGAGCAGTTCTTC.

CDR3 in amino acids: CASSVPDRRNEQFF. CDR3 coding DNA: TGTGCCAGCAGTGTGCCGGACAGGAGGAATGAGCAGTTCTTC. This rearrangement joins TRBV7-9 to TRBJ2-1; the match to TRBD1 covers 7 bases. The CDR3 spans 14 residues. Germline V gives CDR1 SEHNR, CDR2 FQNEAQ (reference sequence). J lost 7 bases, V lost 6 bases, and 9 bases had no gene match.

Worth noting for this clone: Other nucleotide sequences in the sample specify the same CDR3. This chain connects TRBV6-4 to TRBJ1-6; unclear D gene. The length of the CDR3 is 13 residues. V lost 2 bases, J lost 5 bases, and 4 bases lay in between. Germline CDR1 and CDR2: MRHNA and SNTAGT. The DNA for the CDR3 is TGTGCCAGCAGTGACAGGGATAATTCACCCCTCCACTTT. Its translation: CASSDRDNSPLHF.

CDR3 protein: CASSPGGSISYEQYF. Written as DNA, the CDR3 is TGTGCCAGCAGCCCCGGGGGAAGCATCTCCTACGAGCAGTACTTC. This sequence joins TRBV7-9 and TRBJ2-7, with D possibly TRBD2 on 6 matching bases. The V end lost 5 bases, the J end lost 0 bases, and 14 bases lay between the germline ends. The CDR3 loop spans 15 amino acids. Germline V lookup: CDR1 SEHNR, CDR2 FQNEAQ (reference sequence). The whole variable domain, filled in from reference TRBV7-9 and TRBJ2-7, reads DTGVSQNPRHKITKRGQNVTFRCDPISEHNRLYWYRQTLGQGPEFLTYFQNEAQLEKSRLLSDRFSAERPKGSFSTLEIQRTEQGDSAMYLCASSPGGSISYEQYFGPGTRLTVT.

This chain connects TRBV6-5 to TRBJ1-1, with 9 bases matching TRBD1. The ends lost 4 bases at V and 4 bases at J; junction bases unmatched: 7. CDR1 is MNHEY, CDR2 SVGAGI, per germline. The CDR3 runs 15 residues. CDR3 sequence reads: CASSSPDRGVTEAFF. Written as DNA, the CDR3 is TGTGCCAGCAGTTCCCCGGACAGGGGAGTCACTGAAGCTTTCTTT.

This clone came up once. The V call is TRBV19, the J call TRBJ1-5, with D hard to call. The ends were cut back, 3 bases at V and 6 bases at J, with 18 bases in the middle. Germline V CDR1 and CDR2: LNHDA, SQIVND (reference sequence). The CDR3 extends over 16 amino acids. CDR3 bases: TGTGCCAGTAGTATTAGGAGGGATGCCGGCGGTCAGCCCCAGCATTTT. Translating it yields CASSIRRDAGGQPQHF.

The rearrangement uses TRBV28 and TRBJ2-2; TRBD2 is a possible D gene (6 bases). This CDR3 has 18 residues. Deletions cut 7 bases from V and 0 bases from J, with 21 bases between. CDR1 MDHEN and CDR2 SYDVKM come from the germline V gene. In DNA form, the CDR3 reads TGTGCCAGCACCCCAGTGGGTGCGGGAATGGCGAACACCGGGGAGCTGTTTTTT. Amino acid sequence: CASTPVGAGMANTGELFF.

The chain carries TRBV7-7 and TRBJ2-2, with D possibly matching TRBD2 (5 bases). Germline assignment: CDR1 SSHAT and CDR2 FNYEAQ (reference sequence). The CDR3 spans 14 residues. V lost 6 bases and J lost 4, with 12 bases in between. CDR3 protein: CASSEGPATGELFF. In nucleotides, the CDR3 is TGTGCCAGCAGTGAGGGCCCAGCCACCGGGGAGCTGTTTTTT.

The V gene is TRBV9, the J gene TRBJ1-5; D is uncertain. The V gene lost 4 bases and the J gene lost 1 base, with 9 bases spanning the gap. Germline CDR1 reads SGDLS; CDR2 reads YYNGEE. This CDR3 region has 14 residues. CDR3 in DNA: TGTGCCAGCAGCTCCTTTGGAAGCAATCAGCCCCAGCATTTT. This translates into CASSSFGSNQPQHF. Full variable domain (missing parts from reference TRBV9 and TRBJ1-5): DSGVTQTPKHLITATGQRVTLRCSPRSGDLSVYWYQQSLDQGLQFLIQYYNGEERAKGNILERFSAQQFPDLHSELNLSSLELGDSALYFCASSSFGSNQPQHFGDGTRLSIL.

The chain recombines TRBV7-8 with TRBJ1-5, with D perhaps TRBD1 (5 bases). CDR3 length: 13 residues. Germline-derived CDR1 and CDR2 are SGHVS and FQNEAQ. Trimming took off 5 bases at V and 7 bases at J, with 12 bases between the two ends. CDR3 protein: CASSQGVKQPQHF. CDR3 nucleotide sequence: TGTGCCAGCAGCCAAGGGGTGAAGCAGCCCCAGCATTTT. The complete variable domain, with remaining parts taken from reference TRBV7-8 and TRBJ1-5, reads GAGVSQSPRYKVAKRGQDVALRCDPISGHVSLFWYQQALGQGPEFLTYFQNEAQLDKSGLPSDRFFAERPEGSVSTLKIQRTQQEDSAVYLCASSQGVKQPQHFGDGTRLSIL.

This chain connects TRBV7-7 to TRBJ1-1; D remains ambiguous. Germline values: CDR1 SSHAT, CDR2 FNYEAQ (reference sequence). The CDR3 covers 14 residues. V dropped 4 bases and J dropped 5 bases, with 14 bases sitting between them. CDR3 sequence reads: CASSSPGGKTEAFF. The CDR3 region has the DNA TGTGCCAGCAGCTCTCCAGGCGGAAAAACTGAAGCTTTCTTT.

J is TRBJ1-1 and V is TRBV5-1; D is unclear. Trimming shortened V by 1 base and J by 1 base, and 5 bases separated the two germline ends. The CDR3 is made up of 13 amino acids. The V gene's germline CDR1 is SGHRS and CDR2 YFSETQ. The CDR3 DNA sequence: TGCGCCAGCAGCTTGCAAAAGAACACTGAAGCTTTCTTT. This codes for CASSLQKNTEAFF.

This clone was seen more than once but under ten times. This chain connects TRBV9 to TRBJ1-3; D is perhaps TRBD1 (5 bases). V was trimmed by 2 bases and J by 0 bases, leaving 9 bases between them. This CDR3 has 15 amino acids. Germline V gene data show CDR1 as SGDLS and CDR2 as YYNGEE. The CDR3: CASSVGRGSGNTIYF. DNA for the CDR3: TGTGCCAGCAGCGTGGGACGGGGCTCTGGAAACACCATATATTTT.

V gene TRBV7-2 combines with J gene TRBJ2-2; D unclear. The CDR3 is made up of 17 amino acids. V lost 6 bases, J lost 0 bases, and 17 bases lay in between. CDR1 and CDR2 (germline): SGHTA, FQGNSA. The CDR3 is CASSLDLTGTNTGELFF. The CDR3 DNA is TGTGCCAGCAGTCTAGACCTGACGGGTACGAACACCGGGGAGCTGTTTTTT.

The chain carries TRBV28 and TRBJ1-2, with D maybe TRBD1 (6 bases). Trimming took off 2 bases at V and 8 bases at J, with 9 bases between the two ends. Germline V CDR1 and CDR2: MDHEN, SYDVKM. This CDR3 contains 12 residues. The CDR3 here is CASSLKGGGYTF. The CDR3 DNA follows: TGTGCCAGCAGTTTAAAGGGGGGCGGCTACACCTTC.

The chain recombines TRBV19 with TRBJ2-5; 9 bases are a match to TRBD1. The J segment lost 5 bases and the V segment lost 5 bases, leaving 6 bases of the junction unmatched. CDR1 is LNHDA, CDR2 SQIVND, per germline (reference sequence). The CDR3 length is 14 residues. CDR3 in DNA: TGTGCCAGTAGTTCACAGGGGGCGAGGGAGACCCAGTACTTC. Protein sequence: CASSSQGARETQYF.

J is TRBJ1-1 and V is TRBV2, with a tentative D call TRBD1 (6 bases). The V end lost 3 bases, the J end lost 5 bases, and 10 bases lay between the germline ends. This CDR3 has 13 residues. Germline lookup yields CDR1 SNHLY and CDR2 FYNNEI. CDR3 nucleotides: TGTGCCAGCAGTGACAGGGGCAGAACTGAAGCTTTCTTT. Translation gives CASSDRGRTEAFF.

V and J are TRBV5-8 and TRBJ2-7, with 9 bases that match TRBD1. The CDR3 consists of 15 residues. V shed 2 bases, J shed 3 bases, and the junction held 6 bases outside the gene matches. From germline, CDR1 is SGHTS and CDR2 YDEGEE. The CDR3 DNA follows: TGTGCCAGCAGCTTTGGGACAGGGCACTTCTACGAGCAGTACTTC. This encodes CASSFGTGHFYEQYF.

By sample fraction, this clone is medium-sized. The V gene is TRBV13, the J gene TRBJ2-7; D perhaps matches TRBD1 (6 bases). V shed 5 bases and J shed 2 bases, with 13 bases lying between them. This CDR3 has 14 residues. Per germline, CDR1 PRHDT and CDR2 FYEKMQ (reference sequence). In nucleotides, the CDR3 is TGTGCCAGCAGCCCCCCCGAGGGGGCCTACGAGCAGTACTTC. Its protein is CASSPPEGAYEQYF.

Here the CDR3 reads CASSEGETQYF. CDR3 nucleotide sequence: TGCGCCAGCAGTGAGGGAGAGACCCAGTACTTC. The chain uses TRBV10-1 and TRBJ2-5; no clear D gene. The CDR3 covers 11 residues. Trimming removed 2 bases from V and 4 bases from J, with 2 bases in between. Germline CDR1 WNHNN, CDR2 SYGVQD (reference sequence).

The CDR3 DNA sequence: TGTGCCAGCAGCTTACAGTACAGGGGCTCTGGGGCCAACGTCCTGACTTTC. Its translation: CASSLQYRGSGANVLTF. This chain uses TRBV5-5 with TRBJ2-6; 7 nucleotides line up with TRBD1. CDR1 is SGHKS, CDR2 YYEKEE, per germline (reference sequence). The CDR3 is 17 amino acids. The V segment lost 2 bases and the J segment 0 bases; nucleotides outside the gene matches: 5.